The rows below give T cell receptor beta chains drawn from one sample of a study of blood T cell repertoires in COVID-19. Sequencing used immunoSEQ multiplex PCR; TCRdb keeps in-frame clones, though not all of them. Counted here are 120,000 or so clones, 75% to 90% occurring once; the ten biggest clones make up roughly a quarter. Sequencing input: peripheral blood. Source of these receptors: a man in his 70s with active or convalescent COVID-19. Both conserved end residues are part of each CDR3. A D gene is named only where the DNA matches it firmly. Expanded clones are given a class, and other clones once, few, many or no size at all.

CDR3 length: 14
V gene: TRBV28
clone size: once
D gene: TRBD1
J gene: TRBJ1-2
CDR3 DNA: TGTGCCACCACGACGCCCGGGACAGGGTTTGGCTACACCTTC
CDR3 protein: CATTTPGTGFGYTF

CDR3 length: 15
V gene: TRBV5-1
clone size: .
D gene: .
J gene: TRBJ2-1
CDR3 DNA: TGCGCCAGCAGCTTGTCTCCTGTCTCCTACAATGAGCAGTTCTTC
CDR3 protein: CASSLSPVSYNEQFF

CDR3 length: 21
V gene: TRBV7-3
clone size: .
D gene: .
J gene: TRBJ1-4
CDR3 DNA: TGTGCCAGCAGCGGGGCCCTCTACAGGTCCGGAAGCCATACAACTAATGAAAAACTGTTTTTT
CDR3 protein: CASSGALYRSGSHTTNEKLFF

CDR3 length: 16
V gene: TRBV7-8
clone size: .
D gene: TRBD1
J gene: TRBJ1-5
CDR3 DNA: TGTGCCAGCAGCTTAGGGGCAGGGGGCCCGGTGGGGCCCCAGCATTTT
CDR3 protein: CASSLGAGGPVGPQHF

CDR3 length: 15
V gene: TRBV29-1
clone size: .
D gene: .
J gene: TRBJ1-4
CDR3 DNA: TGCAGCGTTAACCAAAGGGGCGCAACTAATGAAAAACTGTTTTTT
CDR3 protein: CSVNQRGATNEKLFF

CDR3 length: 15
V gene: TRBV19
clone size: once
D gene: .
J gene: TRBJ2-2
CDR3 DNA: TGTGCCAGCCGAAGGGGTTCAGGGCAGTCCGGGGAGCTGTTTTTT
CDR3 protein: CASRRGSGQSGELFF

CDR3 length: 15
V gene: TRBV2
clone size: .
D gene: TRBD1
J gene: TRBJ2-1
CDR3 DNA: TGTGCCAGCAGTGATGGGGCAGGGGGTTACAATGAGCAGTTCTTC
CDR3 protein: CASSDGAGGYNEQFF

CDR3 length: 16
V gene: TRBV25-1
clone size: .
D gene: .
J gene: TRBJ1-3
CDR3 DNA: TGTGCCAGCAGTGAATATCCGGGATCGGCTGGAAACACCATATATTTT
CDR3 protein: CASSEYPGSAGNTIYF

CDR3 length: 10
V gene: TRBV29-1
clone size: .
D gene: .
J gene: TRBJ2-4
CDR3 DNA: TGCAGCGTTGAAAGGGACATTCAGTACTTC
CDR3 protein: CSVERDIQYF

CDR3 length: 14
V gene: TRBV19
clone size: .
D gene: TRBD1
J gene: TRBJ1-4
CDR3 DNA: TGTGCCAGTAGTTCGGGACAGGCCCATGAAAAACTGTTTTTT
CDR3 protein: CASSSGQAHEKLFF

CDR3 length: 15
V gene: TRBV28
clone size: .
D gene: .
J gene: TRBJ1-4
CDR3 DNA: TGTGCCAGCAGTCCCTCGGGGGCAACTAATGAAAAACTGTTTTTT
CDR3 protein: CASSPSGATNEKLFF

CDR3 length: 18
V gene: TRBV4-1
clone size: .
D gene: TRBD2
J gene: TRBJ2-1
CDR3 DNA: TGCGCCAGCAGCCAAGAGGAGCTAGCGGGTTTTCCCTACAATGAGCAGTTCTTC
CDR3 protein: CASSQEELAGFPYNEQFF

CDR3 length: 15
V gene: TRBV7-3
clone size: .
D gene: TRBD2
J gene: TRBJ2-2
CDR3 DNA: TGTGCCAGCACCCTGGGGCTAGCGGACACCGGGGAGCTGTTTTTT
CDR3 protein: CASTLGLADTGELFF

CDR3 length: 15
V gene: TRBV7-2
clone size: .
D gene: .
J gene: TRBJ2-3
CDR3 DNA: TGTGCCAGCAGCTTAAATCTGGGGCGCACAGATACGCAGTATTTT
CDR3 protein: CASSLNLGRTDTQYF

CDR3 length: 14
V gene: TRBV6-4
clone size: .
D gene: .
J gene: TRBJ2-1
CDR3 DNA: TGTGCCAGCAGTCTTGCGGACTCTGCGAGGGAGCAGTTCTTC
CDR3 protein: CASSLADSAREQFF